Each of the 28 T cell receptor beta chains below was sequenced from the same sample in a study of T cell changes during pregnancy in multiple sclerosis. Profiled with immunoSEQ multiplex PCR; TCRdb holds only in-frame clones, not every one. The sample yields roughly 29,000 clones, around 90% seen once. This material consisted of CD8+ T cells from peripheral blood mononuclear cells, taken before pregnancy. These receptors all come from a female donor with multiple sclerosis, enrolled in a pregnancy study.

As DNA, the CDR3 is TGTGCCAGCAGTGAAGGGTCAGGGGGGTCCTACGAGCAGTACTTC. Translated, it gives CASSEGSGGSYEQYF. The chain links TRBV6-1 to TRBJ2-7, with a tentative D call TRBD1 (7 bases). V lost 1 base and J 1 base, leaving 11 bases between the germline ends. Germline V gives CDR1 MNHNS, CDR2 SASEGT. The CDR3 consists of 15 residues.

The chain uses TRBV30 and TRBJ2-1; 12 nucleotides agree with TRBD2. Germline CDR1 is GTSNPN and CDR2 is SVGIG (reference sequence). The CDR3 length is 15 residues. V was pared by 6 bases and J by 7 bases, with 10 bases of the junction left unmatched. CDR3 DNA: TGTGCCTGCACCTCTAGCGGGGGGGCTGGGAATGAGCAGTTCTTC. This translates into CACTSSGGAGNEQFF.

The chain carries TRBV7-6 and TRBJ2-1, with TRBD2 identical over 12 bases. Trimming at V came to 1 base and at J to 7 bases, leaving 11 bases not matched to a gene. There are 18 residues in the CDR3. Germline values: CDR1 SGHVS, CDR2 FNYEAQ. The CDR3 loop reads CASSLGVALAGGPNEQFF. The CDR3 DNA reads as TGTGCCAGCAGCTTAGGAGTGGCTCTAGCGGGGGGGCCGAATGAGCAGTTCTTC.

DNA of the CDR3: TGTGCCACCACAACCGGGGGGGCAGCCAATGAGCAGTTCTTC. Protein sequence: CATTTGGAANEQFF. The J gene is TRBJ2-1, the V gene TRBV15; 8 nucleotides agree with TRBD2. With 7 bases clipped from V and 6 bases from J, the junction kept 8 bases outside the gene matches. CDR3 length equals 14 residues. Germline CDR1 is LNHNV and CDR2 is YYDKDF (reference sequence).

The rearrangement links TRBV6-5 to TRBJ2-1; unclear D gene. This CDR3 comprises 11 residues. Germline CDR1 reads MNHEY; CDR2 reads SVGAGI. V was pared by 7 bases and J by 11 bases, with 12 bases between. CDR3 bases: TGTGCCAGCACCCTACGTACTAAGCAGTTCTTC. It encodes CASTLRTKQFF.

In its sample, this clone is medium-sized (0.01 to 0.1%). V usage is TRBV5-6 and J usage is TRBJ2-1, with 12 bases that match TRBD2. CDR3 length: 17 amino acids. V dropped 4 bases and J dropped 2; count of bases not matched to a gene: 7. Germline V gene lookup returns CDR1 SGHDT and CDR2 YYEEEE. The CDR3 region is CASSGGLAGLTYNEQFF. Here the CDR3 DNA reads TGTGCCAGCAGCGGGGGACTAGCGGGTCTTACCTACAATGAGCAGTTCTTC.

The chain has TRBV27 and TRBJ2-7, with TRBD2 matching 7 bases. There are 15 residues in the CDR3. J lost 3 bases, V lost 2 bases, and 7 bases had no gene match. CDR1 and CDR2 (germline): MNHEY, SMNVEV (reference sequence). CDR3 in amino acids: CASSLHRDYLYEQYF. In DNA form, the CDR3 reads TGTGCCAGCAGTTTACACCGGGACTACCTCTACGAGCAGTACTTC.

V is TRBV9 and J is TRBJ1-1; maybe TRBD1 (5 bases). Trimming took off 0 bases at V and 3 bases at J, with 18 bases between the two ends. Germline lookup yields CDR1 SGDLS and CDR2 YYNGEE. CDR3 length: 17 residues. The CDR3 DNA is TGTGCCAGCAGCGTAGCTTCGGTGTCAGGAGGGGACACTGAAGCTTTCTTT. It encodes CASSVASVSGGDTEAFF.

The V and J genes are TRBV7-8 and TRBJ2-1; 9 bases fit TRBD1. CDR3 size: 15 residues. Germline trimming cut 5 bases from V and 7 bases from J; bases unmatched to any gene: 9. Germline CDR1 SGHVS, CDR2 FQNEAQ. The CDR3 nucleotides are TGTGCCAGCAGCGGAACCGGGACAGGGTCGAATGAGCAGTTCTTC. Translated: CASSGTGTGSNEQFF.

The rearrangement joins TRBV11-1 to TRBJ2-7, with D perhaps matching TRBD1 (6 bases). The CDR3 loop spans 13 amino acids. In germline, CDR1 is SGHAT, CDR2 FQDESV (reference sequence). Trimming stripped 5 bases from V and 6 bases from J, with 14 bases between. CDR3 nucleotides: TGTGCCAGCAGCGTCGGGACATCCCTCGAGCAGTACTTC. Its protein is CASSVGTSLEQYF.

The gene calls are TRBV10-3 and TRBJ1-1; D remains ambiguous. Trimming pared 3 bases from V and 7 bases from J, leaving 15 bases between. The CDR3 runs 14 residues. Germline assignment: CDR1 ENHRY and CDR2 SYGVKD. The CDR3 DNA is TGTGCCATCAGTGACCCTCCCGGACTCGGTGAAGCTTTCTTT. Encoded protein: CAISDPPGLGEAFF.

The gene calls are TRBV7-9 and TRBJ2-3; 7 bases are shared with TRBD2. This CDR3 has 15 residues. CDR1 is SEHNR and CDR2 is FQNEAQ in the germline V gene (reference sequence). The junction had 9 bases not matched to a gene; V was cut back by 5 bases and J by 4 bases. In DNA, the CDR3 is TGTGCCAGCAGCCCCTGGGGGGGAGGCGCAGATACGCAGTATTTT. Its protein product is CASSPWGGGADTQYF.

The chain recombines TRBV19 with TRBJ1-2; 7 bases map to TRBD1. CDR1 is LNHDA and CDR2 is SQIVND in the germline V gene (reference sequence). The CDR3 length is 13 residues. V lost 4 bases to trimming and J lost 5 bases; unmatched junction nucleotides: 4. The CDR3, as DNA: TGTGCCAGTAGTACCCGGGACAGTTATGGCTACACCTTC. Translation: CASSTRDSYGYTF.

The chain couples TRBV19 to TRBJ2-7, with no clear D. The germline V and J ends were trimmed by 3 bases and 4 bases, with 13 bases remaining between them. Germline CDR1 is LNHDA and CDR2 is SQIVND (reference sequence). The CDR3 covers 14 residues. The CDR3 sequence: CASSIRRSFYEQYF. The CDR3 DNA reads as TGTGCCAGTAGTATTCGGCGGAGTTTTTACGAGCAGTACTTC.

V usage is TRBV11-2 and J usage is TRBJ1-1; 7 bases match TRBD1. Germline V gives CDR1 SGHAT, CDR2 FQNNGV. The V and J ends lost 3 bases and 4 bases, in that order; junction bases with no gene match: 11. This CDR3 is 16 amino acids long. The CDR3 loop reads CASSFPEQTGLTEAFF. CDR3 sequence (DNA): TGTGCCAGCAGCTTCCCCGAGCAGACAGGGCTCACTGAAGCTTTCTTT. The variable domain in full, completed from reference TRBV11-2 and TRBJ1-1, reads EAGVAQSPRYKIIEKRQSVAFWCNPISGHATLYWYQQILGQGPKLLIQFQNNGVVDDSQLPKDRFSAERLKGVDSTLKIQPAKLEDSAVYLCASSFPEQTGLTEAFFGQGTRLTVV.

CDR3 in DNA: TGTGCCACCAGCTCAGATCATGAGGGCACCGGGGAGCTGTTTTTT. This translates into CATSSDHEGTGELFF. This chain connects TRBV15 to TRBJ2-2; TRBD2 is a possible D gene (5 bases). CDR1 is LNHNV and CDR2 is YYDKDF in the germline V gene (reference sequence). The V end lost 5 bases, the J end lost 4 bases, and 14 bases lay between the germline ends. CDR3 length: 15 amino acids. The entire variable domain, with the rest obtained from reference TRBV15 and TRBJ2-2, is as follows: DAMVIQNPRYQVTQFGKPVTLSCSQTLNHNVMYWYQQKSSQAPKLLFHYYDKDFNNEADTPDNFQSRRPNTSFCFLDIRSPGLGDTAMYLCATSSDHEGTGELFFGEGSRLTVL.

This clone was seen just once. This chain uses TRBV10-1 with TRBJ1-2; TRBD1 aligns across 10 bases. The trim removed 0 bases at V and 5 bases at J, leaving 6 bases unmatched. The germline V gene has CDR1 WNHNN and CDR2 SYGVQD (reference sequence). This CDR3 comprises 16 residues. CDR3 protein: CASSESLTGGWYGYTF. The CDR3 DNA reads TGCGCCAGCAGTGAGTCCTTGACAGGGGGCTGGTATGGCTACACCTTC.

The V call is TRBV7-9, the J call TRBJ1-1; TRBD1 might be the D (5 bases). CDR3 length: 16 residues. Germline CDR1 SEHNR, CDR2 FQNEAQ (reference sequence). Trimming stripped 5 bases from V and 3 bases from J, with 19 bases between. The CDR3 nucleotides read TGTGCCAGCAGCCCCCGGGCAGGGATTGGGTACACTGAAGCTTTCTTT. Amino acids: CASSPRAGIGYTEAFF.

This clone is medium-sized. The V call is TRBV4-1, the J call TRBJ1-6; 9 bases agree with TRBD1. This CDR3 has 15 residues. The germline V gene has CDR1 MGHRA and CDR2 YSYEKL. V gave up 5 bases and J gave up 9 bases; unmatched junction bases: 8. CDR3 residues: CASSYRDRAGSPLHF. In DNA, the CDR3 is TGCGCCAGCAGCTACCGGGACAGGGCGGGTTCACCCCTCCACTTT.

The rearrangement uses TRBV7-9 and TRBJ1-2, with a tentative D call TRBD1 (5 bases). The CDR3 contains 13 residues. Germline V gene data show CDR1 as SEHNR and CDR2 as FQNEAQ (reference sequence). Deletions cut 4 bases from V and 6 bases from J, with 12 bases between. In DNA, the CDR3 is TGTGCCAGCAGCTACCCGGGGGATAATGGCTACACCTTC. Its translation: CASSYPGDNGYTF.

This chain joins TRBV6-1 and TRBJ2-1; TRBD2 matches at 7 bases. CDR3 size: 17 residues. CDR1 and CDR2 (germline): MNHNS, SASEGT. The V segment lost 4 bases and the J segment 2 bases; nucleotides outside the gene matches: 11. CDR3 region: CASSGLIAGSAYNEQFF. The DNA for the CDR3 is TGTGCCAGCAGTGGACTCATAGCGGGCTCTGCCTACAATGAGCAGTTCTTC.

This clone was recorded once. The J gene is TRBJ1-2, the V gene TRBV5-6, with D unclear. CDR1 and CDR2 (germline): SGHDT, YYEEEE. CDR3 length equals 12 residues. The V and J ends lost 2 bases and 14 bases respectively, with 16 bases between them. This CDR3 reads CASSFQEGVDTF. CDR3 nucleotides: TGTGCCAGCAGCTTCCAGGAGGGCGTGGATACCTTC. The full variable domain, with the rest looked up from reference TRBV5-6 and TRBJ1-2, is DAGVTQSPTHLIKTRGQQVTLRCSPKSGHDTVSWYQQALGQGPQFIFQYYEEEERQRGNFPDRFSGHQFPNYSSELNVNALLLGDSALYLCASSFQEGVDTFGSGTRLTVV.

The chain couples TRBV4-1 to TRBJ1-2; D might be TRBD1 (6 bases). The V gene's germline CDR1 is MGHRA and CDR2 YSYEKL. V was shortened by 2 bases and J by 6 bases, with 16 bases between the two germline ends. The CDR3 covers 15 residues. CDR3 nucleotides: TGCGCCAGCAGCCAATGGGGGGGCTTAGGCAATGGCTACACCTTC. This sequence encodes CASSQWGGLGNGYTF.

The CDR3 bases are TGTGCCAGCAGCGCGGGAGCCTACGAGCAGTACTTC. Translated, it gives CASSAGAYEQYF. The V and J genes are TRBV5-6 and TRBJ2-7; TRBD2 aligns across 7 bases. Losses at the gene ends were 4 bases for V and 2 bases for J; bases not matched to a gene: 0. Looked up from germline, CDR1 is SGHDT and CDR2 is YYEEEE. The CDR3 covers 12 residues.

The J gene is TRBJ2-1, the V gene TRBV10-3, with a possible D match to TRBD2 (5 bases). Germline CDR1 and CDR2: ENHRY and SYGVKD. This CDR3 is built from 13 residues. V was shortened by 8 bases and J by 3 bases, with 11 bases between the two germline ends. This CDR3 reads CAISQADYNEQFF. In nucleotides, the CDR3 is TGTGCCATCTCTCAAGCGGACTACAATGAGCAGTTCTTC.

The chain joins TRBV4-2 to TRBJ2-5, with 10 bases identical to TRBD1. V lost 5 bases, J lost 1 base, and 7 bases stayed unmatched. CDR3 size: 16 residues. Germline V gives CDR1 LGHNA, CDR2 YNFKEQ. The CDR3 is CASSVDRGLGQETQYF. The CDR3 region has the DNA TGTGCCAGCAGCGTTGACAGGGGGCTTGGCCAAGAGACCCAGTACTTC.

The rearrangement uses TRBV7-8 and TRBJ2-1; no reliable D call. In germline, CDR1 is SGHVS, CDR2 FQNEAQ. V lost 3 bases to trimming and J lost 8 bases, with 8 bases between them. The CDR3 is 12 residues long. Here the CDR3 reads CASSFGVYEQFF. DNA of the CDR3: TGTGCCAGCAGCTTCGGAGTGTATGAGCAGTTCTTC.

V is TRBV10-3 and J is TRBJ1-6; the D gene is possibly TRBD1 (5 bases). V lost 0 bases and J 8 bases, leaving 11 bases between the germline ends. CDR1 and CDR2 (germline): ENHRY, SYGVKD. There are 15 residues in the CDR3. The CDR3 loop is CAISESAGGYSPLHF. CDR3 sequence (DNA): TGTGCCATCAGTGAGTCCGCGGGGGGATATTCACCCCTCCACTTT.